A selection of T cell receptor beta chains follows, all from one sample in a study of shared clonotypes between healthy human individuals. Method: immunoSEQ multiplex PCR; TCRdb's copy keeps in-frame clones and lacks some. This sample has about 2,500,000 clones, with around 90% found just once. Sequencing was done on a sample of naive CD4+ T cells sorted from blood. The receptors originated from a young man in good health. CDR3s include the opening cysteine and the closing phenylalanine or tryptophan. The D gene is left open where the match is weak. Clone size appears in some rows only: once, few, many, or a class for an expanded clone.

CDR3nt	CDR3aa	j_gene	abundance	d_gene	v_gene
TGTGCCAGCAGTTTAATGGTAAGGTGGGGCCGACAGGGGTCCTACGAGCAGTACTTC	CASSLMVRWGRQGSYEQYF	TRBJ2-7	NA	TRBD1	TRBV27
TGTGCCAGTACTCTAACTAGCGGGTTCACAGATACGCAGTATTTT	CASTLTSGFTDTQYF	TRBJ2-3	NA	TRBD2	TRBV19
TGCGCCAGCAGCTTCGGACAGGGGACAGATACGCAGTATTTT	CASSFGQGTDTQYF	TRBJ2-3	NA	TRBD1	TRBV5-1
TGTGCCAGCGGAGCCGGGCAGGTGGCAGGAGATACGCAGTATTTT	CASGAGQVAGDTQYF	TRBJ2-3	NA	NA	TRBV7-9
TGTGCCAGCAGCCTTTCTAGCGGGATAGAGTACGAGCAGTACTTC	CASSLSSGIEYEQYF	TRBJ2-7	NA	TRBD2	TRBV5-4
TGCGCCAGCAAGGTTTCCGGGGGGGTCACAGATACGCAGTATTTT	CASKVSGGVTDTQYF	TRBJ2-3	NA	TRBD2	TRBV5-1
TGTGCCAGCTCCAGGGGGGGGCCGTACACCTTC	CASSRGGPYTF	TRBJ1-2	NA	TRBD1	TRBV18
TGTGCCAGCACCACGGGAAGCGGACGAGAGACCCAGTACTTC	CASTTGSGRETQYF	TRBJ2-5	NA	NA	TRBV28
TGTGCCAGCAGCTTTGGACAGCGCTCCTATAATTCACCCCTCCACTTT	CASSFGQRSYNSPLHF	TRBJ1-6	NA	NA	TRBV5-6
TGTGCCAGCAGCTTAGCGCAGTCCAATTCACCCCTCCACTTT	CASSLAQSNSPLHF	TRBJ1-6	NA	NA	TRBV7-9
TGTGCCAGCAGAAAACGTGGACAGGGTGCCTACGAGCAGTACTTC	CASRKRGQGAYEQYF	TRBJ2-7	NA	TRBD1	TRBV6-6
TGTGCCAGCAGTCGTTACGGACTAGCGGGGGGATTGAAGTTCTTC	CASSRYGLAGGLKFF	TRBJ2-1	NA	TRBD2	TRBV28
TGTGCCAGCAGCCCTCACCCCTACGAGCAGTACTTC	CASSPHPYEQYF	TRBJ2-7	NA	NA	TRBV14
TGTGCCTGGAGCCTAAGACAGGGAAGCACAGATACGCAGTATTTT	CAWSLRQGSTDTQYF	TRBJ2-3	NA	TRBD1	TRBV30
TGTGCCAGCAGCTTAGATTTAGGAAACACCATATATTTT	CASSLDLGNTIYF	TRBJ1-3	NA	NA	TRBV7-8
TGTGCCAGCAGTGAAGCAGGGGTAGCTTTCTTT	CASSEAGVAFF	TRBJ1-1	once	NA	TRBV25-1
TGTGCCAGCAGCCCATCGAACCAACGGACCCTCACAGATACGCAGTATTTT	CASSPSNQRTLTDTQYF	TRBJ2-3	NA	NA	TRBV7-3
TGTGCCAGTTCCCTAGCGGGCCCCTCCTACGAGCAGTACTTC	CASSLAGPSYEQYF	TRBJ2-7	NA	NA	TRBV21-1
TGTGCCAGCAGCCCGTGGGGGGACAGGGGACGCATTCAGTACTTC	CASSPWGDRGRIQYF	TRBJ2-4	NA	TRBD1	TRBV11-2
TGTGCCAGCAGCATCGGGACGGTGAACACTGAAGCTTTCTTT	CASSIGTVNTEAFF	TRBJ1-1	NA	NA	TRBV5-4
TGCAGCGTTGCAAAGGACCCGGGTCAGCCCCAGCATTTT	CSVAKDPGQPQHF	TRBJ1-5	NA	NA	TRBV29-1
TGTGCCTGGACGGACAGGGGTCCCGGGGAGCTGTTTTTT	CAWTDRGPGELFF	TRBJ2-2	NA	TRBD1	TRBV30
TGTGCCAGCAGTGAATCAGGAAAGTGGCTCGCTAATGAAAAACTGTTTTTT	CASSESGKWLANEKLFF	TRBJ1-4	few	NA	TRBV2
TGTGCCAGCAGTTATCAGATCGCGGGAACCTACGAGCAGTACTTC	CASSYQIAGTYEQYF	TRBJ2-7	once	NA	TRBV7-2
TGTGCCAGCAGCCAAGATGGCAGCTATAATTCACCCCTCCACTTT	CASSQDGSYNSPLHF	TRBJ1-6	few	NA	TRBV14
TGTGCCAGCAGCCCTACGAACCCCCCCTCTGGAAACACCATATATTTT	CASSPTNPPSGNTIYF	TRBJ1-3	NA	NA	TRBV21-1
TGTGCCAGCAGCCAAGAGGAACGGGACGGGAGGGAGCAGTACTTC	CASSQEERDGREQYF	TRBJ2-5	NA	TRBD2	TRBV4-2
TGCGCCAGCAGCGCCAGGACAGGCCAAGAGACCCAGTACTTC	CASSARTGQETQYF	TRBJ2-5	NA	TRBD1	TRBV5-1
TGTGCCAGCAGTGAAGCTTCTATCCTAGCGGGACTCGGCACAGATACGCAGTATTTT	CASSEASILAGLGTDTQYF	TRBJ2-3	NA	TRBD2	TRBV2
TGTGCCAGCAGTTTGTGGCTAGCGGGGGGATTGGGCACAGATACGCAGTATTTT	CASSLWLAGGLGTDTQYF	TRBJ2-3	NA	TRBD2	TRBV28
TGCGCCAGCGGGGACCCTGAATGGAAGCAGTACTTC	CASGDPEWKQYF	TRBJ2-7	NA	NA	TRBV10-2
TGTGCCAGCAGCTTATCAGTCTTAGATACGCAGTATTTT	CASSLSVLDTQYF	TRBJ2-3	NA	NA	TRBV5-4
TGTGCCACCACACTAGACTTGAGCTCTGGAAACACCATATATTTT	CATTLDLSSGNTIYF	TRBJ1-3	NA	NA	TRBV10-3
TGTGCCAGCAGCTTAGGGGGAGGCGGGGGAGGCAATGAGCAGTTCTTC	CASSLGGGGGGNEQFF	TRBJ2-1	NA	TRBD2	TRBV7-2
TGCGCCAGCAGCTTGAGTTTTGGGGGTACTAATGTGTGGTACTTC	CASSLSFGGTNVWYF	TRBJ2-4	NA	NA	TRBV5-1
TGTGCCAGCAGCGACAGGGCAGGGTCCCAAGAGACCCAGTACTTC	CASSDRAGSQETQYF	TRBJ2-5	NA	TRBD1	TRBV5-4
TGTGCCTGGAGTGTACAGCGGGGTTCTCTTGGCTACACCTTC	CAWSVQRGSLGYTF	TRBJ1-2	NA	NA	TRBV30
TGTGCCAGCAGTTCCTCGGGGGGCACTTACAATGAGCAGTTCTTC	CASSSSGGTYNEQFF	TRBJ2-1	NA	NA	TRBV7-2